The rows below give T cell receptor beta chains drawn from one sample of a study of blood T cell repertoires in COVID-19. Profiled with immunoSEQ multiplex PCR; TCRdb holds only in-frame clones, not every one. The sample records some 260,000 clones, about 86% being singletons. Sequencing input: peripheral blood. The receptor source for this set is a man aged 80 or over with acute or convalescent COVID-19. CDR3s include the opening cysteine and the closing phenylalanine or tryptophan. D genes are given only for firm matches. The size field is filled for only some rows; it gives once, few, many or a size class.

D,J,V,size,CDR3,DNA
NA,TRBJ2-3,TRBV29-1,NA,CSATGTSTDTQYF,TGCAGCGCTACCGGGACTAGCACAGATACGCAGTATTTT
TRBD1,TRBJ1-1,TRBV10-3,NA,CAISERTGMNTEAFF,TGTGCCATCAGTGAGCGGACAGGGATGAACACTGAAGCTTTCTTT
NA,TRBJ1-6,TRBV7-9,NA,CASSARGNSPLHF,TGTGCCAGCAGCGCTAGGGGTAATTCACCCCTCCACTTT
NA,TRBJ1-2,TRBV6-5,few,CASSYNPATSSGYTF,TGTGCCAGCAGTTACAACCCAGCGACTAGTAGCGGCTACACCTTC
TRBD1,TRBJ1-5,TRBV4-1,NA,CASSQDQFIQGLGNQPQHF,TGCGCCAGCAGCCAAGATCAATTTATACAGGGGCTCGGCAATCAGCCCCAGCATTTT
TRBD2,TRBJ2-3,TRBV2,NA,CASKRGGTDTQYF,TGTGCCAGCAAGCGGGGGGGGACAGATACGCAGTATTTT
NA,TRBJ1-5,TRBV30,NA,CAWSHGDNQPQHF,TGTGCCTGGAGTCACGGAGACAATCAGCCCCAGCATTTT
TRBD1,TRBJ1-1,TRBV3-1/TRBV3-2,NA,CASSINRGRTEAFF,TGTGCCAGCAGTATAAACAGGGGGCGAACTGAAGCTTTCTTT
TRBD1,TRBJ1-2,TRBV19,NA,CASSIGQGAGYGYTF,TGTGCCAGTAGTATAGGGCAGGGGGCTGGCTATGGCTACACCTTC
NA,TRBJ1-2,TRBV19,NA,CASSSNFQGRYTF,TGTGCCAGTAGTTCCAACTTCCAGGGCCGCTACACCTTC
NA,TRBJ2-5,TRBV13,once,CASSLAGSETQYF,TGTGCCAGCAGCTTAGCGGGATCAGAGACCCAGTACTTC
NA,TRBJ1-3,TRBV18,NA,CASSPLGGLNSGNTIYF,TGTGCCAGCTCACCACTAGGAGGGCTCAACTCTGGAAACACCATATATTTT
TRBD1,TRBJ1-2,TRBV11-3,NA,CASSLDYLGTGRIYNYGYTF,TGTGCCAGCAGCTTAGACTATCTCGGGACAGGGAGGATTTATAACTATGGCTACACCTTC
NA,TRBJ2-7,TRBV28,NA,CASSSSGTASYEQYF,TGTGCCAGCAGTTCCTCCGGGACTGCCTCCTACGAGCAGTACTTC
NA,TRBJ1-2,TRBV5-1,NA,CASSPDAGGYGYTF,TGCGCCAGCAGCCCCGATGCCGGGGGCTATGGCTACACCTTC
TRBD1,TRBJ2-6,TRBV5-5,NA,CASSYRDSDLSGANVLTF,TGTGCCAGCAGCTACCGGGACAGTGACCTCTCTGGGGCCAACGTCCTGACTTTC
NA,TRBJ2-1,TRBV29-1,NA,CSVQKGLEGNNEQFF,TGCAGCGTTCAGAAGGGTCTGGAGGGAAACAATGAGCAGTTCTTC
TRBD1,TRBJ1-5,TRBV5-1,NA,CASSLGGQGSQPQHF,TGCGCCAGCAGCTTGGGGGGACAGGGTAGTCAGCCCCAGCATTTT
TRBD2,TRBJ2-1,TRBV14,once,CASSQIAGGPQNNEQFF,TGTGCCAGCAGCCAGATAGCGGGAGGGCCGCAGAACAATGAGCAGTTCTTC
NA,TRBJ1-1,TRBV7-9,NA,CASSLGGSQNTEAFF,TGTGCCAGCAGCTTAGGAGGGAGTCAAAACACTGAAGCTTTCTTT
TRBD2,TRBJ2-7,TRBV20-1,NA,CSASPRTSGRAYEQYF,TGCAGTGCTAGTCCCCGGACTAGCGGGAGGGCCTACGAGCAGTACTTC
NA,TRBJ1-5,TRBV14,once,CASSQDEDIRNQPQHF,TGTGCCAGCAGCCAAGACGAGGACATTCGCAATCAGCCCCAGCATTTT
NA,TRBJ1-1,TRBV7-2,NA,CASSLVRDSKAFF,TGTGCCAGCAGCTTAGTGCGGGACTCCAAAGCTTTCTTT
TRBD1,TRBJ1-6,TRBV5-1,NA,CASSPDRDHSPLHF,TGCGCCAGCAGCCCAGACAGGGACCATTCACCCCTCCACTTT
TRBD2,TRBJ2-7,TRBV10-3,NA,CAIGGSSGREYEQYF,TGTGCCATCGGGGGATCTAGCGGGAGGGAGTACGAGCAGTACTTC
NA,TRBJ2-4,TRBV14,NA,CASAGTENIQYF,TGTGCCAGCGCGGGAACCGAAAACATTCAGTACTTC
NA,TRBJ2-3,TRBV19,NA,CASSIGTASTDTQYF,TGTGCCAGTAGTATAGGGACAGCAAGCACAGATACGCAGTATTTT
NA,TRBJ2-7,TRBV5-1,NA,CASSLRPRDTPSEQYF,TGCGCCAGCAGCTTGCGGCCCAGGGACACCCCATCCGAGCAGTACTTC
TRBD2,TRBJ2-2,TRBV5-4,few,CASSLEGGLAGVTGELFF,TGTGCCAGCAGCTTGGAAGGTGGACTAGCGGGAGTTACCGGGGAGCTGTTTTTT
TRBD1,TRBJ1-5,TRBV5-8,many,CASSLTTGLSNQPQHF,TGTGCCAGCAGCCTTACGACAGGGCTAAGCAATCAGCCCCAGCATTTT
NA,TRBJ2-7,TRBV28,once,CASGAPGVYEQYF,TGTGCCAGCGGGGCCCCAGGGGTTTACGAGCAGTACTTC
NA,TRBJ2-7,TRBV29-1,NA,CSVDGSSYEQYF,TGCAGCGTTGACGGGAGCTCCTACGAGCAGTACTTC
TRBD1,TRBJ1-1,TRBV19,NA,CASSIPWTGNTEAFF,TGTGCCAGTAGTATCCCCTGGACAGGGAACACTGAAGCTTTCTTT
TRBD2,TRBJ2-1,TRBV6-5,once,CASTFLAGGNNEQFF,TGTGCCAGCACTTTCCTAGCGGGAGGAAACAATGAGCAGTTCTTC
TRBD1,TRBJ1-1,TRBV5-4,once,CASSTGGGEAFF,TGTGCCAGCAGCACAGGGGGCGGTGAAGCTTTCTTT
NA,TRBJ1-6,TRBV5-4,NA,CASSLAPGYSYNSPLHF,TGTGCCAGCAGCTTGGCCCCAGGTTATTCCTATAATTCACCCCTCCACTTT
TRBD1,TRBJ2-2,TRBV19,NA,CASSIDQGARTGELFF,TGTGCCAGTAGTATAGATCAGGGGGCTAGGACCGGGGAGCTGTTTTTT
NA,TRBJ1-2,TRBV6-1,NA,CASSEWAGYTF,TGTGCCAGCAGTGAATGGGCGGGGTACACCTTC
NA,TRBJ2-7,TRBV30,NA,CAWSVWTVSSYEQYF,TGTGCCTGGAGTGTATGGACAGTAAGCTCCTACGAGCAGTACTTC
TRBD2,TRBJ2-1,TRBV11-2,once,CASSSHRTLAANEQFF,TGTGCCAGCAGCTCCCATAGGACACTAGCGGCCAATGAGCAGTTCTTC